This entry describes one T cell receptor beta chain. The CDR3 consists of 14 residues. V lost 6 bases to trimming and J lost 0 bases, with 9 bases between them. CDR1 and CDR2 (germline): MNHEY, SVGAGI. The record originates from a study of cytomegalovirus exposure and HLA in healthy donors. Study in general: Findings of an earlier analysis included some 110 million unique TCR beta sequences from 180 million or so T cells.

60 Vbeta and 13 Jbeta primers were used in PCR. Clones were sequenced by immunoSEQ multiplex PCR, and TCRdb holds only the in-frame ones, with some missing. Of about 180,000 clones listed, around 80% are singletons. Sequencing was done on a sample of PBMCs. This TCR was recovered from a man between 18 and 29 years old in good health and CMV-seronegative. The rearrangement joins TRBV6-5 to TRBJ1-5; D might be TRBD1 (5 bases). CDR3 in amino acids: CASRPDSSNQPQHF. CDR3 coding DNA: TGTGCCAGCAGGCCCGACAGTAGCAATCAGCCCCAGCATTTT.